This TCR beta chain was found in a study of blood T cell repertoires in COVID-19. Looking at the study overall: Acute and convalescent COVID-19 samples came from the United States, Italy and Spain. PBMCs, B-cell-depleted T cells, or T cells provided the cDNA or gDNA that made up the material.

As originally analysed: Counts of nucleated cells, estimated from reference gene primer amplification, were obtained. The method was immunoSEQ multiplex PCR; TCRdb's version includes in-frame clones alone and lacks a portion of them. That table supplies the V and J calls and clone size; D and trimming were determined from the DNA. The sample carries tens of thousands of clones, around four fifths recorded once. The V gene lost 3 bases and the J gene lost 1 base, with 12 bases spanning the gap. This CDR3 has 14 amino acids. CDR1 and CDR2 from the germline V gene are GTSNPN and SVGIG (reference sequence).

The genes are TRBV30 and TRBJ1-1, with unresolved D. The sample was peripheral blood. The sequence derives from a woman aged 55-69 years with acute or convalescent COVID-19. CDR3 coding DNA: TGTGCCTGGAGCGTTTGGCAGTCGAACACTGAAGCTTTCTTT. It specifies CAWSVWQSNTEAFF.